These 3 T cell receptor beta chains came from one sample sequenced in a study of cytomegalovirus exposure and HLA in healthy donors. PCR amplification relied on 60 Vbeta primers (plus 13 Jbeta primers). Here immunoSEQ multiplex PCR was the method, and the copy in TCRdb shows in-frame clones only, minus some. The repertoire holds over 150,000 clones, with 68% as singletons. Sequenced sample: PBMCs. The receptors derive from a woman between 35 and 50 years old in good health and CMV-seropositive.

The chain combines TRBV28 with TRBJ1-6; perhaps TRBD1 as D (6 bases). The V end was cut by 8 bases, the J end by 10 bases, with 18 bases between. The CDR3 has 14 amino acids. Germline CDR1 reads MDHEN; CDR2 reads SYDVKM. The CDR3 DNA is TGTGCCAGCCAGGGTGGGGGGGCCGGCTCACCCCTCCACTTT. This encodes CASQGGGAGSPLHF.

This clone was seen once. The chain couples TRBV4-3 to TRBJ2-5; the D gene is possibly TRBD1 (6 bases). The CDR3 sequence is 15 residues long. The V end lost 3 bases, the J end lost 1 base, and 12 bases lay between the germline ends. Germline CDR1 is LGHNA and CDR2 is YSLEER. For the CDR3, the DNA is TGCGCCAGCAGCCAGACTTGGGGGCCCCAAGAGACCCAGTACTTC. It yields the protein CASSQTWGPQETQYF.

The rearrangement uses TRBV4-2 and TRBJ2-5; tentative D call: TRBD2 (6 bases). CDR1 LGHNA and CDR2 YNFKEQ come from the germline V gene. V lost 4 bases, J lost 3 bases, and 9 bases lay in between. The CDR3 has 13 residues. CDR3 sequence (DNA): TGTGCCAGCAGCCCTGGGACTGAAGAGACCCAGTACTTC. This encodes CASSPGTEETQYF.